This T cell receptor (beta chain) was observed in a study of STAT3 mutations in large granular lymphocyte leukemia. As for the study in general: Roughly half the longitudinally sequenced T-LGLL patients had canonical STAT3 mutations. More than half of T-LGLL patients received immunosuppressive therapy.

A word on this clone: No antigen is known for it.

This CDR3 contains 18 residues. Germline CDR1 is MNHEY and CDR2 is SMNVEV (reference sequence). Losses at the gene ends were 5 bases for V and 9 bases for J; bases not matched to a gene: 16. TCRbeta libraries averaged around 39,000 productive templates per sample. TCRdb's copy holds only in-frame clones and misses some; the assay was immunoSEQ multiplex PCR. The data contain about 19,000 clones, about nine tenths of them singletons. General study results and limits: Sampling intervals varied between patients and samples. Every T-LGLL patient had at least one immunodominant TCRbeta clonotype.

J is TRBJ2-2 and V is TRBV27, with 12 bases aligning to TRBD1. The receptor was isolated from a man aged 60-69 years with T-cell large granular lymphocyte leukemia. Some clones in this sample may be carry-over from other donors' samples. Sequencing used peripheral blood mononuclear cells. The CDR3 loop is CASSPGQGAREGRRELFF. The CDR3 nucleotides read TGTGCCAGCAGTCCGGGACAGGGGGCGAGGGAGGGCCGTAGGGAGCTGTTTTTT.